Following are 6 T cell receptor beta chains from one sample sequenced in a study of technical replicates of blood from several donors. Repertoires were generated with immunoSEQ multiplex PCR, while TCRdb's copy carries only in-frame clones and drops some. The sample yields tens of thousands of clones, about nine tenths seen once. Sequencing was performed on T cells isolated from PBMCs. The receptors stem from a human donor in good health. Some clones in this sample may be carry-over from other donors' samples.

The chain combines TRBV7-3 with TRBJ2-3; D perhaps matches TRBD1 (5 bases). Looked up from germline, CDR1 is SGHTA and CDR2 is FQGTGA. Trimming removed 1 base at V and 4 bases at J, with 12 bases between. There are 15 residues in the CDR3. The CDR3 sequence is CASSLSAGWADTQYF. DNA of the CDR3: TGTGCCAGCAGCTTAAGTGCAGGGTGGGCAGATACGCAGTATTTT.

V gene TRBV6-1 combines with J gene TRBJ2-2; a possible D gene is TRBD2 (6 bases). Trimming took 4 bases from V and 0 from J, leaving 9 bases between them. The V gene's germline CDR1 is MNHNS and CDR2 SASEGT. The CDR3 has 15 amino acids. Written as DNA, the CDR3 is TGTGCCAGCAGTGCCAGGGACTCGAACACCGGGGAGCTGTTTTTT. It specifies CASSARDSNTGELFF.

The V gene is TRBV9, the J gene TRBJ2-2; 9 bases are a match to TRBD2. Trimming at V came to 4 bases and at J to 3 bases, leaving 4 bases not matched to a gene. The germline gives CDR1 SGDLS, CDR2 YYNGEE. The CDR3 is 15 residues long. Here the CDR3 reads CASSTAGGYTGELFF. The CDR3 DNA reads TGTGCCAGCAGCACAGCGGGAGGTTACACCGGGGAGCTGTTTTTT.

The chain has TRBV11-2 and TRBJ1-2, with TRBD1 identical over 10 bases. The germline gives CDR1 SGHAT, CDR2 FQNNGV. The CDR3 runs to 13 residues. V lost 4 bases and J lost 7; bases outside the gene matches: 3. DNA for the CDR3: TGTGCCAGCAGCTCCGGGACAGGGGTTGGCTACACCTTC. Translation gives CASSSGTGVGYTF. Combining the CDR3 with reference TRBV11-2 and TRBJ1-2 gives the whole variable domain EAGVAQSPRYKIIEKRQSVAFWCNPISGHATLYWYQQILGQGPKLLIQFQNNGVVDDSQLPKDRFSAERLKGVDSTLKIQPAKLEDSAVYLCASSSGTGVGYTFGSGTRLTVV.

This clone was detected only once. The rearrangement joins TRBV30 to TRBJ2-2; D is ambiguous. The CDR3 has 13 amino acids. Germline CDR1 reads GTSNPN; CDR2 reads SVGIG (reference sequence). V lost 5 bases to trimming and J lost 5 bases, with 12 bases between them. Written as DNA, the CDR3 is TGTGCCTGGGGTGGGGTGAGGACCGGGGAGCTGTTTTTT. This gives the protein CAWGGVRTGELFF.

V is TRBV28 and J is TRBJ2-1, with D hard to call. The CDR3 runs to 16 residues. From germline, CDR1 is MDHEN and CDR2 SYDVKM. V lost 3 bases to trimming and J lost 1 base, with 13 bases between them. CDR3 sequence reads: CASSFVVERSYNEQFF. The DNA for the CDR3 is TGTGCCAGCAGTTTCGTGGTTGAGCGATCCTACAATGAGCAGTTCTTC.